This T cell receptor beta chain was sequenced during a study of regulatory T cells in long-lasting Graves disease. Library construction for TCR beta used iRepertoire HTBI primers and Arm-PCR of CDR3 regions. MiXCR, run by TCRdb on the multiplex PCR reads, gives a single entry per CDR3 protein. Of 600,000 to 650,000 distinct CDR3 sequences in the sample, roughly 15% were seen once. This CDR3 contains 18 residues. V was pared by 2 bases and J by 0 bases, with 14 bases between. The germline V gene encodes CDR1 MNHEY and CDR2 SVGEGT. Time point meaning: newly diagnosed GD, antithyroid drugs for less than 3 months. Making the TCR library involved RNA that had been extracted from PBMCs. Patients of an endocrinology department in Xi'an, China, were included. A roughly 9-milliliter sample of peripheral blood was drawn into EDTA tubes. This clonotype was recorded a few times. These records were also assigned to another study, of T cells in Graves' hyperthyroidism and ophthalmopathy. That study reports: Graves' hyperthyroidism was deemed stable given no ophthalmopathy progression within 18 months.

The TCR was taken from a woman aged 30 to 39 with Graves disease. Sequencing was performed on peripheral blood mononuclear cells (PBMCs), taken at new diagnosis, from a patient treated with antithyroid drugs. The chain is built from TRBV6-2 or TRBV6-3 and TRBJ2-6, with D possibly being TRBD2 (6 bases). CDR3 bases: TGTGCCAGCAGTTACGGACTGGCGGGGCTCTCTGGGGCCAACGTCCTGACTTTC. It codes for CASSYGLAGLSGANVLTF.